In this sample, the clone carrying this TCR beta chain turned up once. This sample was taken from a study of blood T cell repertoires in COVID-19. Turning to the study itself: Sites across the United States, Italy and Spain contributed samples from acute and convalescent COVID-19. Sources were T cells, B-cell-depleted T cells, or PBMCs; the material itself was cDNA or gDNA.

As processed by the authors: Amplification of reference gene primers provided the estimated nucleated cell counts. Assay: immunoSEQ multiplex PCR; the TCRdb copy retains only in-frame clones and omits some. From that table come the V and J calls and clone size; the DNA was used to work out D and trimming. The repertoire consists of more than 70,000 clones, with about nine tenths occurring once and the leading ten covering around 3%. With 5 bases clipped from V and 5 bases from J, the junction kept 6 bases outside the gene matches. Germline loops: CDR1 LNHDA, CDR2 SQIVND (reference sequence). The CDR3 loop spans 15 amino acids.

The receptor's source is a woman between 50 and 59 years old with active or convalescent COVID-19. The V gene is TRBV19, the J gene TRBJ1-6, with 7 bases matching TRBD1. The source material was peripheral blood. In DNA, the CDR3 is TGTGCCAGTAGTTCCGGGACAGCTAATAATTCACCCCTCCACTTT. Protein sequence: CASSSGTANNSPLHF.